These 18 T cell receptor beta chains came from one sample sequenced in a study of blood T cell repertoires in COVID-19. Assay: immunoSEQ multiplex PCR; the TCRdb copy retains only in-frame clones and omits some. The repertoire holds over 65,000 clones, with approximately 92% as singletons. What was sequenced was peripheral blood. The receptors here all came from a woman older than 75 with acute or convalescent COVID-19.

The chain uses TRBV19 and TRBJ2-7, with D maybe TRBD2 (5 bases). CDR1 and CDR2 from the germline V gene are LNHDA and SQIVND (reference sequence). The CDR3 loop spans 13 amino acids. V was clipped by 5 bases and J by 0 bases, with 8 bases between them. In nucleotides, the CDR3 is TGTGCCAGTAGTGTCAGCGGCTCCTACGAGCAGTACTTC. Translated, it gives CASSVSGSYEQYF.

The rearrangement uses TRBV7-9 and TRBJ1-1; D uncertain. The germline CDR1 and CDR2 sequences are SEHNR and FQNEAQ (reference sequence). V was cut by 4 bases and J by 0 bases, with 12 bases left in between. This CDR3 has 15 amino acids. The CDR3 nucleotides are TGTGCCAGCAGCTCAGACGGGGTCATGAACACTGAAGCTTTCTTT. It encodes CASSSDGVMNTEAFF.

The chain joins TRBV24-1 to TRBJ2-2; 8 bases align to TRBD1. Germline V gene lookup returns CDR1 KGHDR and CDR2 SFDVKD. After removal of 5 bases from V and 5 bases from J, the junction contained 3 bases not matched to a gene. The CDR3 spans 14 residues. In DNA, the CDR3 is TGTGCCACCAGTGTAGACAGGGGAACCGGGGAGCTGTTTTTT. It encodes CATSVDRGTGELFF.

Only one count was recorded for this clone. This chain links TRBV6-5 with TRBJ2-7; 8 bases agree with TRBD2. CDR3 length equals 13 residues. The germline V gene has CDR1 MNHEY and CDR2 SVGAGI. After removal of 6 bases from V and 3 bases from J, the junction contained 4 bases not matched to a gene. The CDR3, as DNA: TGTGCCAGCAGGACTAGCGCGGACTACGAGCAGTACTTC. As protein: CASRTSADYEQYF.

This chain connects TRBV2 to TRBJ1-5, with D maybe TRBD1 (5 bases). The CDR3 is 14 residues long. With 4 bases removed from V and 4 bases from J, the gap between germline ends came to 11 bases. Germline CDR1 SNHLY, CDR2 FYNNEI. The CDR3: CASSGREGNQPQHF. The CDR3 DNA is TGTGCCAGCAGTGGCAGGGAGGGGAATCAGCCCCAGCATTTT.

The CDR3 is CASSLEGGWDTEAFF. CDR3 bases: TGTGCCAGCAGCTTAGAAGGGGGCTGGGACACTGAAGCTTTCTTT. The rearrangement joins TRBV11-2 to TRBJ1-1; 7 bases map to TRBD1. The CDR3 is made up of 15 amino acids. The germline V gene encodes CDR1 SGHAT and CDR2 FQNNGV. V lost 0 bases to trimming and J lost 3 bases; unmatched junction nucleotides: 4.

DNA for the CDR3: TGTGCCAGCGGTAAGACTGGAAACACCGGGGAGCTGTTTTTT. Protein: CASGKTGNTGELFF. This chain uses TRBV11-3 with TRBJ2-2; no clear D. V lost 8 bases and J lost 2, with 12 bases in between. The CDR3 covers 14 residues. Per germline, CDR1 SGHNT and CDR2 YENEEA.

The chain couples TRBV5-4 to TRBJ2-7; 7 nucleotides match TRBD1. J lost 8 bases, V lost 4 bases, and 15 bases had no gene match. CDR3 length: 15 amino acids. Germline V gene sequence: CDR1 SGHNT, CDR2 YYREEE (reference sequence). CDR3 region: CASSLNAGDRDKQYF. CDR3 bases: TGTGCCAGCAGCCTAAATGCAGGCGACAGGGATAAGCAGTACTTC. Complete variable domain (other parts from reference TRBV5-4 and TRBJ2-7): ETGVTQSPTHLIKTRGQQVTLRCSSQSGHNTVSWYQQALGQGPQFIFQYYREEENGRGNFPPRFSGLQFPNYSSELNVNALELDDSALYLCASSLNAGDRDKQYFGPGTRLTVT.

The CDR3: CASSRRQGPTNEKLFF. Here the CDR3 DNA reads TGTGCCAGCAGCCGTCGACAGGGGCCAACTAATGAAAAACTGTTTTTT. This chain connects TRBV4-2 to TRBJ1-4, with TRBD1 matching 8 bases. The CDR3 covers 16 residues. Germline V gives CDR1 LGHNA, CDR2 YNFKEQ. Unmatched junction bases numbered 4, after V lost 4 bases and J lost 0 bases.

V usage is TRBV5-1 and J usage is TRBJ2-2; the match to TRBD1 covers 7 bases. Trimming at V came to 4 bases and at J to 6 bases, leaving 9 bases not matched to a gene. From germline, CDR1 is SGHRS and CDR2 YFSETQ. CDR3 length equals 15 residues. This CDR3 reads CASSPGTAKSGELFF. The CDR3 DNA sequence: TGCGCCAGCAGCCCTGGGACAGCAAAATCCGGGGAGCTGTTTTTT. The complete variable domain, with remaining parts taken from reference TRBV5-1 and TRBJ2-2, reads KAGVTQTPRYLIKTRGQQVTLSCSPISGHRSVSWYQQTPGQGLQFLFEYFSETQRNKGNFPGRFSGRQFSNSRSEMNVSTLELGDSALYLCASSPGTAKSGELFFGEGSRLTVL.

This chain connects TRBV5-1 to TRBJ2-2; D not certain. Germline-derived CDR1 and CDR2 are SGHRS and YFSETQ. The length of the CDR3 is 13 residues. V dropped 0 bases and J dropped 8 bases, with 8 bases sitting between them. The CDR3, as DNA: TGCGCCAGCAGCTTGGACAGCCCAGGGGAGCTGTTTTTT. Amino acid sequence: CASSLDSPGELFF.

V usage is TRBV7-9 and J usage is TRBJ2-2; no reliable D call. The V end lost 5 bases, the J end lost 1 base, and 11 bases lay between the germline ends. Looked up from germline, CDR1 is SEHNR and CDR2 is FQNEAQ (reference sequence). This CDR3 has 15 amino acids. CDR3 nucleotides: TGTGCCAGCAGCCATACATACCTGAACACCGGGGAGCTGTTTTTT. Amino acid sequence: CASSHTYLNTGELFF.

In DNA form, the CDR3 reads TGCGCCAGCAGCCAAGACAACAGGGGGGATGGCTACACCTTC. The encoded protein is CASSQDNRGDGYTF. The V and J genes are TRBV4-1 and TRBJ1-2; TRBD1 matches 8 bases. V lost 0 bases to trimming and J lost 6 bases; unmatched junction nucleotides: 3. Germline-derived CDR1 and CDR2 are MGHRA and YSYEKL. The CDR3 sequence is 14 residues long.

J is TRBJ2-5 and V is TRBV29-1; 7 bases are shared with TRBD2. CDR3 length equals 14 residues. CDR1 and CDR2 from the germline V gene are SQVTM and ANQGSEA. V gave up 3 bases and J gave up 6 bases; unmatched junction bases: 10. Here the CDR3 reads CSVETGGSRKTQYF. The CDR3 region has the DNA TGCAGCGTTGAGACGGGCGGGAGTCGGAAGACCCAGTACTTC.

V is TRBV28 and J is TRBJ2-1; a weak D match, TRBD2 (6 bases). Germline V gives CDR1 MDHEN, CDR2 SYDVKM. The CDR3 consists of 12 residues. V shed 10 bases and J shed 6 bases, with 13 bases lying between them. The CDR3 coding sequence is TGTGCCACCAGACTAGAGTTCAATGAGCAGTTCTTC. Translation: CATRLEFNEQFF.

The chain has TRBV4-1 and TRBJ1-2; 9 bases align to TRBD1. This CDR3 region has 15 residues. J lost 4 bases, V lost 0 bases, and 3 bases had no gene match. CDR1 is MGHRA, CDR2 YSYEKL, per germline. The CDR3 DNA reads TGCGCCAGCAGCCAAGATGGACAGGGGTTCTATGGCTACACCTTC. This codes for CASSQDGQGFYGYTF.

The CDR3 DNA reads as TGTGCCAGCAGCTTCTGGACAGGGTCGGACTATGGCTACACCTTC. Its translation: CASSFWTGSDYGYTF. The chain employs TRBV7-6 and TRBJ1-2; TRBD1 aligns across 8 bases. The trim removed 3 bases at V and 3 bases at J, leaving 6 bases unmatched. The CDR3 runs to 15 residues. In germline, CDR1 is SGHVS, CDR2 FNYEAQ.

The chain joins TRBV29-1 to TRBJ2-5; a possible D gene is TRBD1 (6 bases). Germline-derived CDR1 and CDR2 are SQVTM and ANQGSEA. Between the trimmed V and J ends, which lost 6 bases and 2 bases, there was a span of 10 bases. This CDR3 region has 12 residues. Here the CDR3 DNA reads TGCAGCGTCCTACAGGGTCAAGAGACCCAGTACTTC. It yields the protein CSVLQGQETQYF.